The 13 T cell receptor beta chains below come from one sample, sequenced in a study of CD8 T cells in ankylosing spondylitis. TCRdb re-called the 5' RACE reads with MiXCR, one entry per CDR3 protein. In the table there are 25,000 to 30,000 distinct CDR3 sequences, roughly 7.9% of which are singletons. Sequenced: blood. These receptors originate from a male donor with ankylosing spondylitis or in good health (not recorded which).

This clonotype was found many times. The chain employs TRBV27 and TRBJ2-1; D perhaps matches TRBD1 (5 bases). Germline CDR1 and CDR2: MNHEY and SMNVEV (reference sequence). This CDR3 comprises 11 residues. The V gene lost 11 bases and the J gene lost 8 bases, with 13 bases spanning the gap. CDR3 sequence (DNA): TGTGCCGTCAGGGTGTCCCATGAGCAGTTCTTC. It specifies CAVRVSHEQFF.

The V and J genes are TRBV7-9 and TRBJ1-1; no firm D call. The V gene lost 3 bases and the J gene lost 5 bases, with 10 bases spanning the gap. The CDR3 contains 13 residues. The germline gives CDR1 SEHNR, CDR2 FQNEAQ (reference sequence). In DNA form, the CDR3 reads TGTGCCAGCAGCTTCTCCCTAGGGACTGAAGCTTTCTTT. This gives the protein CASSFSLGTEAFF.

This clonotype was counted many times. This chain joins TRBV10-3 and TRBJ1-1, with 9 bases identical to TRBD1. Unmatched junction bases numbered 2, after V lost 2 bases and J lost 4 bases. Germline loops: CDR1 ENHRY, CDR2 SYGVKD. CDR3 length: 14 amino acids. The chain's CDR3 is CAISETGGGTEAFF. In DNA form, the CDR3 reads TGTGCCATCAGTGAGACAGGGGGCGGCACTGAAGCTTTCTTT.

The chain employs TRBV6-2 or TRBV6-3 and TRBJ1-4, with a possible D match to TRBD1 (5 bases). The CDR3 has 13 amino acids. CDR1 and CDR2 (germline): MNHEY, SVGEGT. Trimming took off 6 bases at V and 6 bases at J, with 11 bases between the two ends. As DNA, the CDR3 is TGTGCCAGCAGAGACAGCGGCGATGAAAAACTGTTTTTT. It specifies CASRDSGDEKLFF.

This clonotype occurred a few times. The chain is built from TRBV7-9 and TRBJ2-7; no clear D gene. The CDR3 covers 12 residues. The V end was cut by 2 bases, the J end by 3 bases, with 5 bases between. From germline, CDR1 is SEHNR and CDR2 FQNEAQ (reference sequence). CDR3 sequence: CASSLTSYEQYF. CDR3 DNA: TGTGCCAGCAGCTTAACCAGCTACGAGCAGTACTTC.

This clonotype was seen more than once but under ten times. This chain connects TRBV5-1 to TRBJ1-2; 8 bases fit TRBD1. The CDR3 length is 15 residues. With 0 bases clipped from V and 5 bases from J, the junction kept 6 bases outside the gene matches. CDR1 and CDR2 (germline): SGHRS, YFSETQ. CDR3 region: CASSLVARGRYGYTF. Written as DNA, the CDR3 is TGCGCCAGCAGCTTGGTTGCCAGGGGGCGGTATGGCTACACCTTC.

A remark on this clonotype: This may be a read error, as it is one base from a much larger clone. Because it lacks the conserved phenylalanine or tryptophan at the end, this CDR3 is likely a read error. This chain links TRBV28 with TRBJ1-4; 8 positions match TRBD1. V shed 7 bases, J shed 7 bases, and the junction held 2 bases outside the gene matches. CDR3 size: 12 residues. CDR1 MDHEN and CDR2 SYDVKM come from the germline V gene. CDR3 coding DNA: TGTGCCAGCACGACAGGGGCTGAAAAACTGTTTTTA. Its protein is CASTTGAEKLFL.

This clonotype was seen more than once but under ten times. The chain carries TRBV12-3 or TRBV12-4 and TRBJ2-7; 12 nucleotides agree with TRBD2. V lost 6 bases to trimming and J lost 4 bases; unmatched junction nucleotides: 1. There are 13 residues in the CDR3. The CDR3 DNA reads TGTGCCAGCAGGACTAGCGGGAGTTACGAGCAGTACTTC. It encodes CASRTSGSYEQYF.

The rearrangement uses TRBV7-7 and TRBJ2-3; 8 bases are shared with TRBD2. J was trimmed by 5 bases and V by 5 bases; bases with no gene match: 6. Germline V gene data show CDR1 as SSHAT and CDR2 as FNYEAQ (reference sequence). This CDR3 spans 14 amino acids. CDR3 sequence: CASSQSGRGDTQYF. The CDR3 nucleotides read TGTGCCAGCAGCCAAAGCGGGAGAGGAGATACGCAGTATTTT.

J is TRBJ2-7 and V is TRBV29-1, with 9 positions matching TRBD1. CDR3 length: 12 residues. CDR1 SQVTM and CDR2 ANQGSEA come from the germline V gene. V lost 6 bases to trimming and J lost 4 bases; unmatched junction nucleotides: 4. In DNA form, the CDR3 reads TGCAGCGTCAGACAGGGGGTGTACGAGCAGTACTTC. Its protein product is CSVRQGVYEQYF.

The J gene is TRBJ1-1, the V gene TRBV7-2; tentatively, D is TRBD1 (6 bases). Germline lookup yields CDR1 SGHTA and CDR2 FQGNSA. With 5 bases removed from V and 1 base from J, the gap between germline ends came to 14 bases. This CDR3 contains 15 residues. The CDR3 DNA is TGTGCCAGCAGCGTAAACAGAGGGGGGAACACTGAAGCTTTCTTT. Translation gives CASSVNRGGNTEAFF.

This clonotype was counted ten times or more. The V gene is TRBV7-2, the J gene TRBJ2-1, with 11 bases identical to TRBD2. This CDR3 is 16 amino acids long. Trimming cost V 4 bases and J 4 bases; bases outside gene matches: 6. Germline-derived CDR1 and CDR2 are SGHTA and FQGNSA. CDR3 sequence reads: CASSSETSGEYNEQFF. Here the CDR3 DNA reads TGTGCCAGCAGCTCCGAGACTAGCGGGGAATACAATGAGCAGTTCTTC.

The chain recombines TRBV29-1 with TRBJ2-7; 7 nucleotides match TRBD2. V was pared by 4 bases and J by 0 bases, with 15 bases of the junction left unmatched. The CDR3 totals 17 residues. Germline CDR1 SQVTM, CDR2 ANQGSEA. This CDR3 is CSVGEWASGTFSYEQYF. The CDR3 DNA reads as TGCAGCGTTGGCGAGTGGGCTAGCGGTACTTTCTCCTACGAGCAGTACTTC.